This T cell receptor (beta chain) was sequenced during a study of vaccination effects on CD4 cells after COVID-19. General observations from the study: After vaccination, at late timepoints, clones induced by infection and by vaccine contracted markedly.

This clone turned up a few times. Its matching antigen is unknown. Trimming removed 5 bases at V and 6 bases at J, with 19 bases between. The CDR3 length is 15 residues. Per germline, CDR1 MNHEY and CDR2 SMNVEV (reference sequence). Antigen-specific CD4+ T cells expanded by the ViraFEST assay with viral peptide pools were then sequenced. Once cultured for 10 days, the cells underwent separation to obtain CD4+ T cells. Documented for the person is a PCR-confirmed SARS-CoV-2 infection occurring between March and December 2020. Each well held 1.5 million to 2 million PBMC cultured with roughly 9.7 ug/ml peptides and about 9.7 IU/ml IL-2. The protocol was immunoSEQ multiplex PCR, while the TCRdb copy is restricted to in-frame clones and leaves out a portion. The table records more than 20,000 clones, approximately 62% of them present only once.

The chain joins TRBV27 to TRBJ1-1; no firm D call. The receptor was derived from a human donor who had a prior SARS-CoV-2 infection. The source was CD4+ T cells from PBMCs cultured with SARS-CoV-2 spike peptides, collected before COVID-19 vaccination. The CDR3 loop reads CASSPTREGWAEAFF. In DNA, the CDR3 is TGTGCCAGCAGTCCCACAAGGGAGGGATGGGCTGAAGCTTTCTTT.